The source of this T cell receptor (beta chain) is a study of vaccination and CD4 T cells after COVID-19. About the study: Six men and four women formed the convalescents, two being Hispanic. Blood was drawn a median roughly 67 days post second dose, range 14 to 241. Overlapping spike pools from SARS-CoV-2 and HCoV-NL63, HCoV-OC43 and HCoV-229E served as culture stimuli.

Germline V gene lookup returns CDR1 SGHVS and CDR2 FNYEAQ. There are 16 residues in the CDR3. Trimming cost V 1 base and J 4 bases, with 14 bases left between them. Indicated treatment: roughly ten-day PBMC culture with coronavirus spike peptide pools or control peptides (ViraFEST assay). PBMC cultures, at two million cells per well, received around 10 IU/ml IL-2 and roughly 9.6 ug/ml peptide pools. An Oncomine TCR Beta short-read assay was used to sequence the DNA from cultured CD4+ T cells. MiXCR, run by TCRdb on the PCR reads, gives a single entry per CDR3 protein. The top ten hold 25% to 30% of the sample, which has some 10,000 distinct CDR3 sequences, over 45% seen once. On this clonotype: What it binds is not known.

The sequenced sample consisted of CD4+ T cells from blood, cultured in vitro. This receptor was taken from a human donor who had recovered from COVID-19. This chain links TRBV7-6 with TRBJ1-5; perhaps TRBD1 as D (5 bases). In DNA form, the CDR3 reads TGTGCCAGCAGCTTAGATTCCCCAGGGAATAATCAGCCCCAGCATTTT. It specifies CASSLDSPGNNQPQHF.